The clone carrying this T cell receptor beta chain was seen repeatedly, ten times or more. RNA transcripts served as the template for amplifying TCR beta CDR3 regions. Initially, a first-round RT-PCR of the TCR CDR3 employed the HTBI primer set. Each CDR3 protein is one row after TCRdb ran MiXCR on the multiplex PCR reads. The sample shows around 600,000 distinct CDR3 sequences, more than 14% of them seen only once. The source of the sample is a study of T cells in Graves' hyperthyroidism and ophthalmopathy. V shed 5 bases, J shed 4 bases, and the junction held 13 bases outside the gene matches. The germline CDR1 and CDR2 sequences are PRHDT and FYEKMQ (reference sequence). The CDR3 has 17 residues. Lactation, pregnancy, other autoimmune disease or uncontrolled infection excluded patients. Isolation of PBMCs was performed on about 9.9 ml fresh peripheral blood.

V gene TRBV13 combines with J gene TRBJ2-7, with 11 bases fitting TRBD2. Sequences were obtained from blood. The receptor was derived from a woman aged 45-65 years with Graves' ophthalmopathy. The CDR3, as DNA: TGTGCCAGCAGCGCCCAAGTTAGCGGGAGGGTAAAGTACGAGCAGTACTTC. Amino acid sequence: CASSAQVSGRVKYEQYF. The full variable domain, its missing parts supplied by reference TRBV13 and TRBJ2-7, is AAGVIQSPRHLIKEKRETATLKCYPIPRHDTVYWYQQGPGQDPQFLISFYEKMQSDKGSIPDRFSAQQFSDYHSELNMSSLELGDSALYFCASSAQVSGRVKYEQYFGPGTRLTVT.